The rows below give T cell receptor beta chains drawn from one sample of a study of OX40 agonist ivuxolimab in advanced cancers. Assay used: immunoSEQ multiplex PCR; TCRdb lists only in-frame clones, some missing. The sample consists of some 39,000 clones, around nine tenths of them appearing once. Sequences were derived from CD4+ or CD8+ T cells sorted from blood, sampled in a trial of the OX40 agonist ivuxolimab. The receptor set was obtained from an adult with an advanced solid tumor such as melanoma, head and neck, liver or kidney cancer. Both conserved end residues are part of each CDR3. The D gene is left open where the match is weak. Size is omitted from some rows. Given values are once, few, many or a class for expanded clones.

clone_size | j_call | d_call | v_call | cdr3_nt | cdr3_aa
- | TRBJ2-7 | TRBD1 | TRBV28 | TGTGCCAGCAGCCACCACAGGGGGCGCCCCTACGAGCAGTACTTC | CASSHHRGRPYEQYF
- | TRBJ2-7 | - | TRBV25-1 | TGTGCCAGCAGTCGGTGGACTCACCCCTACGAGCAGTACTTC | CASSRWTHPYEQYF
- | TRBJ1-4 | - | TRBV4-1 | TGCGCCAGCAGCCAAGGGATTCAGAGAACTAATGAAAAACTGTTTTTT | CASSQGIQRTNEKLFF
- | TRBJ2-3 | TRBD2 | TRBV30 | TGTGCCTGGAGTCGAGGCGGGAGGGTAACAGATACGCAGTATTTT | CAWSRGGRVTDTQYF
- | TRBJ2-7 | TRBD2 | TRBV2 | TGTGCCAGCAGTGACCCCGCGGGAGCAGATAAGTACAAGCAGTACTTC | CASSDPAGADKYKQYF
- | TRBJ2-2 | TRBD2 | TRBV5-1 | TGCGCCAGCAGCTTACAACTAGCGACCACCGGGGAGCTGTTTTTT | CASSLQLATTGELFF
- | TRBJ2-7 | TRBD1 | TRBV13 | TGTGCCAGCAGCTTTTCCCAAGTGGACAGGGCATACGAGCAGTACTTC | CASSFSQVDRAYEQYF
few | TRBJ2-4 | TRBD1 | TRBV10-2 | TGCGCCAGCAGTGTGGGACAGGGAATAGCCAAAAACATTCAGTACTTC | CASSVGQGIAKNIQYF
- | TRBJ2-7 | - | TRBV27 | TGTGCCAGCAGCGGGGGGACAGTGACGAACTACGAGCAGTACTTC | CASSGGTVTNYEQYF
few | TRBJ2-3 | - | TRBV5-5 | TGTGCCAGCAGCTTGCAGTGGGCTAACACAGATACGCAGTATTTT | CASSLQWANTDTQYF
- | TRBJ2-7 | - | TRBV27 | TGTGCCAGCAGTTCCCCGATGATGTCCTACGAGCAGTACTTC | CASSSPMMSYEQYF
- | TRBJ1-1 | TRBD1 | TRBV18 | TGTGCCAGCTCACGTGCGACAGGGGACACTGAAGCTTTCTTT | CASSRATGDTEAFF
- | TRBJ2-3 | - | TRBV28 | TGTGCCAGCTTGAGCGGGAGCACAGATACGCAGTATTTT | CASLSGSTDTQYF
- | TRBJ2-7 | TRBD1 | TRBV7-8 | TGTGCCAGCAGCTTCCGGGACAGACCCTACGAGCAGTACTTC | CASSFRDRPYEQYF
once | TRBJ2-7 | - | TRBV28 | TGTGCCATCTCTGGGACGGCAGACTGGCAGTACTTC | CAISGTADWQYF
- | TRBJ2-2 | TRBD1 | TRBV28 | TGTGCCAGCAGACCCGGACAGGAAAACACCGGGGAGCTGTTTTTT | CASRPGQENTGELFF
- | TRBJ2-2 | TRBD2 | TRBV7-9 | TGTGCCACCTTAGCGGCGGGGGCGAACACCGGGGAGCTGTTTTTT | CATLAAGANTGELFF
- | TRBJ1-1 | TRBD1 | TRBV5-1 | TGCGCCAGCAGCCTCGGGACAGGGTATTCTCAGAACACTGAAGCTTTCTTT | CASSLGTGYSQNTEAFF
- | TRBJ2-3 | TRBD2 | TRBV28 | TGTGCCAGCGGAGCGGGAGTGGATACGCAGTATTTT | CASGAGVDTQYF
- | TRBJ1-4 | - | TRBV7-5 | TGTGCCAGCAGCTACAGGGGGCGCAATGAAAAACTGTTTTTT | CASSYRGRNEKLFF
- | TRBJ1-4 | - | TRBV5-6 | TGTGCCAGCAGCCCACAGCCAAGTGAAAAACTGTTTTTT | CASSPQPSEKLFF